The rows below give T cell receptor beta chains drawn from one sample of a study of CD8+ T cells in alopecia areata. Here immunoSEQ multiplex PCR was the method, and the copy in TCRdb shows in-frame clones only, minus some. The sample contains fewer than 250,000 clones, 60% to 70% of which appear only once. Material: CD4+ T cells sorted from blood, obtained at week 4, from a patient treated with tofacitinib. These receptors originate from a human donor with alopecia areata. CDR3s include the opening cysteine and the closing phenylalanine or tryptophan. The order of the fields is D gene, clone size, V gene, J gene, CDR3 protein, CDR3 DNA. D genes are given only for firm matches. The size of a clone is reported for some rows only, either as once, few or many, or as a class for expanded clones.

d_gene: TRBD2; abundance: -; v_gene: TRBV7-8; j_gene: TRBJ2-1; CDR3aa: CASQTVTGLAGGNEQFF; CDR3nt: TGTGCCAGTCAGACGGTGACCGGCCTGGCGGGAGGGAATGAGCAGTTCTTC
d_gene: -; abundance: -; v_gene: TRBV29-1; j_gene: TRBJ2-7; CDR3aa: CSVEIPGSSYEQYF; CDR3nt: TGCAGCGTTGAAATCCCTGGCAGTTCCTACGAGCAGTACTTC
d_gene: TRBD1; abundance: few; v_gene: TRBV30; j_gene: TRBJ1-5; CDR3aa: CAWSAPRTGEQPQHF; CDR3nt: TGTGCCTGGAGTGCCCCTAGGACAGGGGAACAGCCCCAGCATTTT
d_gene: -; abundance: -; v_gene: TRBV7-9; j_gene: TRBJ2-1; CDR3aa: CASSSTDRFEQFF; CDR3nt: TGTGCCAGCAGCTCCACCGATCGGTTCGAGCAGTTCTTC
d_gene: -; abundance: -; v_gene: TRBV19; j_gene: TRBJ2-1; CDR3aa: CASTEFDNEQFF; CDR3nt: TGTGCCAGTACCGAATTCGACAATGAGCAGTTCTTC
d_gene: -; abundance: -; v_gene: TRBV9; j_gene: TRBJ1-5; CDR3aa: CASSGALSNQPQHF; CDR3nt: TGTGCCAGCAGCGGGGCACTAAGCAATCAGCCCCAGCATTTT
d_gene: -; abundance: -; v_gene: TRBV27; j_gene: TRBJ2-5; CDR3aa: CARRGSQYF; CDR3nt: TGTGCCCGCCGGGGGTCCCAGTACTTC
d_gene: -; abundance: once; v_gene: TRBV7-9; j_gene: TRBJ1-4; CDR3aa: CASSFLQPTNEKLFF; CDR3nt: TGTGCCAGCAGCTTTTTGCAGCCAACTAATGAAAAACTGTTTTTT
d_gene: TRBD2; abundance: -; v_gene: TRBV14; j_gene: TRBJ2-7; CDR3aa: CASSRDAASGTSYEQYF; CDR3nt: TGTGCCAGCAGCCGGGATGCAGCTAGCGGAACTTCCTACGAGCAGTACTTC
d_gene: -; abundance: -; v_gene: TRBV18; j_gene: TRBJ2-5; CDR3aa: CASSPRSGQETQYF; CDR3nt: TGTGCCAGCTCACCACGCTCGGGACAAGAGACCCAGTACTTC
d_gene: TRBD2; abundance: -; v_gene: TRBV5-1; j_gene: TRBJ2-1; CDR3aa: CASSSGGLAGGNEQFF; CDR3nt: TGCGCCAGCAGCTCCGGAGGACTAGCGGGAGGAAATGAGCAGTTCTTC
d_gene: -; abundance: few; v_gene: TRBV5-1; j_gene: TRBJ2-3; CDR3aa: CASSLDPGRTDTQYF; CDR3nt: TGCGCCAGCAGCTTGGACCCTGGACGCACAGATACGCAGTATTTT
d_gene: -; abundance: few; v_gene: TRBV2; j_gene: TRBJ1-2; CDR3aa: CASSVRVGRNYGYTF; CDR3nt: TGTGCCAGCAGTGTAAGGGTGGGGAGGAACTATGGCTACACCTTC
d_gene: -; abundance: -; v_gene: TRBV18; j_gene: TRBJ2-5; CDR3aa: CASSSGRRETQYF; CDR3nt: TGTGCCAGCTCAAGCGGTCGGCGGGAGACCCAGTACTTC
d_gene: TRBD2; abundance: -; v_gene: TRBV29-1; j_gene: TRBJ2-5; CDR3aa: CSVLTSGFPTQYF; CDR3nt: TGCAGCGTACTGACTAGCGGGTTTCCGACCCAGTACTTC
d_gene: -; abundance: -; v_gene: TRBV5-1; j_gene: TRBJ1-1; CDR3aa: CASSPTANTEAFF; CDR3nt: TGCGCCAGCAGCCCGACAGCGAACACTGAAGCTTTCTTT
d_gene: -; abundance: -; v_gene: TRBV30; j_gene: TRBJ2-6; CDR3aa: CAWSYNSGANVLTF; CDR3nt: TGTGCCTGGAGTTACAACTCTGGGGCCAACGTCCTGACTTTC
d_gene: TRBD2; abundance: -; v_gene: TRBV7-2; j_gene: TRBJ2-5; CDR3aa: CASSLERTSGETQYF; CDR3nt: TGTGCCAGCAGCTTAGAAAGGACTAGCGGGGAGACCCAGTACTTC
d_gene: -; abundance: few; v_gene: TRBV28; j_gene: TRBJ2-2; CDR3aa: CASSLGGANTGELFF; CDR3nt: TGTGCCAGCAGTTTGGGGGGTGCCAACACCGGGGAGCTGTTTTTT
d_gene: -; abundance: few; v_gene: TRBV6-5; j_gene: TRBJ2-1; CDR3aa: CASRQKGFSYNEQFF; CDR3nt: TGTGCCAGCAGACAAAAGGGGTTCTCCTACAATGAGCAGTTCTTC
d_gene: -; abundance: -; v_gene: TRBV18; j_gene: TRBJ2-2; CDR3aa: CASSTDRGGELFF; CDR3nt: TGTGCCAGCTCAACCGACCGGGGCGGGGAGCTGTTTTTT
d_gene: -; abundance: -; v_gene: TRBV11-2; j_gene: TRBJ2-2; CDR3aa: CASSFHTGELFF; CDR3nt: TGTGCCAGCAGCTTCCATACCGGGGAGCTGTTTTTT
d_gene: -; abundance: few; v_gene: TRBV7-2; j_gene: TRBJ2-7; CDR3aa: CASSLAGGAAYEQYF; CDR3nt: TGTGCCAGCAGCTTAGCGGGAGGCGCCGCCTACGAGCAGTACTTC
d_gene: TRBD2; abundance: -; v_gene: TRBV29-1; j_gene: TRBJ2-1; CDR3aa: CSVDKPGGPYNEQFF; CDR3nt: TGCAGCGTTGACAAACCGGGAGGCCCTTACAATGAGCAGTTCTTC
d_gene: -; abundance: -; v_gene: TRBV28; j_gene: TRBJ2-1; CDR3aa: CASALPGPAYNEQFF; CDR3nt: TGTGCCAGCGCCTTGCCGGGCCCAGCCTACAATGAGCAGTTCTTC
d_gene: TRBD1; abundance: -; v_gene: TRBV29-1; j_gene: TRBJ1-1; CDR3aa: CSVGQTYTEAFF; CDR3nt: TGCAGCGTGGGACAGACCTACACTGAAGCTTTCTTT
d_gene: TRBD2; abundance: -; v_gene: TRBV4-2; j_gene: TRBJ2-2; CDR3aa: CASSQTGGHTGELFF; CDR3nt: TGTGCCAGCAGCCAAACGGGAGGGCACACCGGGGAGCTGTTTTTT
d_gene: TRBD2; abundance: once; v_gene: TRBV4-2; j_gene: TRBJ2-5; CDR3aa: CASSPRAGGETQYF; CDR3nt: TGTGCCAGCAGCCCAAGAGCGGGAGGGGAGACCCAGTACTTC
d_gene: -; abundance: few; v_gene: TRBV29-1; j_gene: TRBJ2-6; CDR3aa: CSVTRDFSLGANVLTF; CDR3nt: TGCAGCGTAACCCGGGATTTCTCTCTCGGGGCCAACGTCCTGACTTTC
d_gene: -; abundance: -; v_gene: TRBV4-2; j_gene: TRBJ2-5; CDR3aa: CASSPDTQETQYF; CDR3nt: TGTGCCAGCAGCCCGGACACCCAAGAGACCCAGTACTTC
d_gene: -; abundance: few; v_gene: TRBV29-1; j_gene: TRBJ2-5; CDR3aa: CSVGPGKETQYF; CDR3nt: TGCAGCGTTGGCCCCGGGAAAGAGACCCAGTACTTC
d_gene: -; abundance: few; v_gene: TRBV11-3; j_gene: TRBJ2-3; CDR3aa: CASSGGGVADTQYF; CDR3nt: TGTGCCAGCAGCGGAGGGGGAGTGGCAGATACGCAGTATTTT
d_gene: -; abundance: -; v_gene: TRBV9; j_gene: TRBJ2-7; CDR3aa: CASSFYRLQEKYF; CDR3nt: TGTGCCAGCAGCTTTTACCGTTTGCAAGAGAAATACTTC
d_gene: TRBD1; abundance: few; v_gene: TRBV29-1; j_gene: TRBJ1-2; CDR3aa: CSVGDRRNYGYTF; CDR3nt: TGCAGCGTTGGGGACAGGCGTAACTATGGCTACACCTTC
d_gene: TRBD1; abundance: -; v_gene: TRBV5-6; j_gene: TRBJ1-2; CDR3aa: CASSYLPPQGDGYTF; CDR3nt: TGTGCCAGCAGCTACCTCCCCCCACAGGGGGACGGCTACACCTTC
d_gene: -; abundance: once; v_gene: TRBV29-1; j_gene: TRBJ2-7; CDR3aa: CSARGTSTYEQYF; CDR3nt: TGCAGCGCCCGAGGGACTTCGACCTACGAGCAGTACTTC
d_gene: -; abundance: few; v_gene: TRBV5-4; j_gene: TRBJ2-7; CDR3aa: CASSLENRVGEQYF; CDR3nt: TGTGCCAGCAGCTTGGAGAATAGGGTCGGCGAGCAGTACTTC
d_gene: -; abundance: -; v_gene: TRBV2; j_gene: TRBJ1-5; CDR3aa: CASNERVNQPQHF; CDR3nt: TGTGCCAGCAACGAAAGGGTCAATCAGCCCCAGCATTTT
d_gene: -; abundance: -; v_gene: TRBV14; j_gene: TRBJ2-5; CDR3aa: CASSHFYEETQYF; CDR3nt: TGTGCCAGCAGCCATTTTTACGAAGAGACCCAGTACTTC
d_gene: -; abundance: -; v_gene: TRBV29-1; j_gene: TRBJ2-5; CDR3aa: CSVASGTTSGETQYF; CDR3nt: TGCAGCGTCGCATCAGGGACAACCAGTGGAGAGACCCAGTACTTC
d_gene: -; abundance: -; v_gene: TRBV30; j_gene: TRBJ2-5; CDR3aa: CAWSPFGETQYF; CDR3nt: TGTGCCTGGAGTCCCTTTGGAGAGACCCAGTACTTC
d_gene: -; abundance: -; v_gene: TRBV6-4; j_gene: TRBJ2-1; CDR3aa: CASSDSFHEQFF; CDR3nt: TGTGCCAGCAGTGACTCTTTCCACGAGCAGTTCTTC
d_gene: -; abundance: -; v_gene: TRBV29-1; j_gene: TRBJ2-7; CDR3aa: CSVAGPAFGEQYF; CDR3nt: TGCAGCGTCGCAGGGCCCGCCTTCGGGGAGCAGTACTTC
d_gene: TRBD1; abundance: -; v_gene: TRBV10-3; j_gene: TRBJ1-2; CDR3aa: CAISEGAGQGGSYGYTF; CDR3nt: TGTGCCATCAGTGAGGGAGCGGGACAGGGTGGAAGCTATGGCTACACCTTC
d_gene: TRBD2; abundance: few; v_gene: TRBV2; j_gene: TRBJ2-2; CDR3aa: CATSGASGNTGELFF; CDR3nt: TGTGCCACCTCAGGCGCTAGCGGTAACACCGGGGAGCTGTTTTTT
d_gene: -; abundance: -; v_gene: TRBV18; j_gene: TRBJ2-5; CDR3aa: CASSTSVTPGAQTQYF; CDR3nt: TGTGCCAGCTCAACCTCCGTCACGCCCGGGGCTCAGACCCAGTACTTC